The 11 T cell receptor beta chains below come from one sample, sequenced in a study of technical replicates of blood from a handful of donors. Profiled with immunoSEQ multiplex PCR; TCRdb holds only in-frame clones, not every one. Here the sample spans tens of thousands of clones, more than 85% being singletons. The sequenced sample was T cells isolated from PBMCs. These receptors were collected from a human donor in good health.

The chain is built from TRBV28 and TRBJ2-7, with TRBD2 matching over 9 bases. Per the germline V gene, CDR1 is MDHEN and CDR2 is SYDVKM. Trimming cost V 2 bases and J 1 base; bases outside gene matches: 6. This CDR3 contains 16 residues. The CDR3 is CASSLRPTSGSYEQYF. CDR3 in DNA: TGTGCCAGCAGTTTAAGGCCGACTAGCGGTTCCTACGAGCAGTACTTC.

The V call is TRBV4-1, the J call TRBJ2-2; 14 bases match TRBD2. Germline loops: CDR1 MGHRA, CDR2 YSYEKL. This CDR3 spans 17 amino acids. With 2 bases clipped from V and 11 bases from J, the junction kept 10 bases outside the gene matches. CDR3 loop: CASSQQGLAGGRVELFF. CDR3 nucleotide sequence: TGCGCCAGCAGCCAACAAGGACTAGCGGGAGGCCGGGTCGAGCTGTTTTTT.

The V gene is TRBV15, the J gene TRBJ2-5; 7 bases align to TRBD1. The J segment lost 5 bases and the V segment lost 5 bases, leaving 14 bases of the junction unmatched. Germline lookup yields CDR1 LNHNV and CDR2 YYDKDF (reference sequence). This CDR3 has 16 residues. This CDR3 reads CATSLPGQIVLETQYF. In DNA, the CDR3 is TGTGCCACCAGCCTTCCGGGACAGATTGTTTTGGAGACCCAGTACTTC.

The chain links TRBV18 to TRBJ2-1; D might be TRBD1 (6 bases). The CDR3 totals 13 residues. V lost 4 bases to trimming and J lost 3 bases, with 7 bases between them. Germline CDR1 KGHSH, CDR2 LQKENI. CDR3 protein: CASSQDSYNEQFF. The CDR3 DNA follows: TGTGCCAGCTCACAGGACAGCTACAATGAGCAGTTCTTC.

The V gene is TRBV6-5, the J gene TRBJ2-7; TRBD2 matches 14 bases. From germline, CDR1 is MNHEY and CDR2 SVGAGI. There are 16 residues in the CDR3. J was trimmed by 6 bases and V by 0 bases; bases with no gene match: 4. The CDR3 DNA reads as TGTGCCAGCAGTTACTCGGGACTAGCGGGAGAGGGCGAGCAGTACTTC. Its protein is CASSYSGLAGEGEQYF.

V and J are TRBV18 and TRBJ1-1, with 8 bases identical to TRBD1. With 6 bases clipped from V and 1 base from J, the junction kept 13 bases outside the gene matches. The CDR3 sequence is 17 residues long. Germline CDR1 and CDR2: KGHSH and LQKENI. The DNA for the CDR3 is TGTGCCAGCTCCCGAGGACAGGGAGGAATGACGAACACTGAAGCTTTCTTT. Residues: CASSRGQGGMTNTEAFF.

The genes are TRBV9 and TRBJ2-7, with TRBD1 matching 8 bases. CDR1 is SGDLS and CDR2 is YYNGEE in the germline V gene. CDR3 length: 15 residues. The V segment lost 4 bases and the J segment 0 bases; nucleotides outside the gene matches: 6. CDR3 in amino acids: CASSMRTGSSYEQYF. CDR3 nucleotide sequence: TGTGCCAGCAGCATGCGGACAGGGAGCTCCTACGAGCAGTACTTC.

CDR3 sequence reads: CASTLGGWADTQYF. In nucleotides, the CDR3 is TGTGCCAGTACCCTCGGGGGATGGGCAGATACGCAGTATTTT. This chain links TRBV19 with TRBJ2-3, with a weak D call TRBD2 (6 bases). V lost 7 bases to trimming and J lost 4 bases, with 15 bases between them. CDR3 length: 14 residues. From germline, CDR1 is LNHDA and CDR2 SQIVND (reference sequence). The entire variable domain, with the rest obtained from reference TRBV19 and TRBJ2-3, is as follows: DGGITQSPKYLFRKEGQNVTLSCEQNLNHDAMYWYRQDPGQGLRLIYYSQIVNDFQKGDIAEGYSVSREKKESFPLTVTSAQKNPTAFYLCASTLGGWADTQYFGPGTRLTVL.

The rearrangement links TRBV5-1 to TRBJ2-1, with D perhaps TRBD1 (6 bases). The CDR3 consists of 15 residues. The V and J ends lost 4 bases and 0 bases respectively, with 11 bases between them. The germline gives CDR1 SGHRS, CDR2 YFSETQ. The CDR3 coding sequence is TGCGCCAGCAGCCTAGGACAGAGCTCCTACAATGAGCAGTTCTTC. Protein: CASSLGQSSYNEQFF. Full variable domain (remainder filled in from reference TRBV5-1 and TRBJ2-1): KAGVTQTPRYLIKTRGQQVTLSCSPISGHRSVSWYQQTPGQGLQFLFEYFSETQRNKGNFPGRFSGRQFSNSRSEMNVSTLELGDSALYLCASSLGQSSYNEQFFGPGTRLTVL.

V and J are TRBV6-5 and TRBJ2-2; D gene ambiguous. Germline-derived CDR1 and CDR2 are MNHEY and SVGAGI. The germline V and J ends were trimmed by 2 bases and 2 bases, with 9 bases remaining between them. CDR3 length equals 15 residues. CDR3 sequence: CASSYTVVNTGELFF. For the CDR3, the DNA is TGTGCCAGCAGTTACACAGTGGTTAACACCGGGGAGCTGTTTTTT.

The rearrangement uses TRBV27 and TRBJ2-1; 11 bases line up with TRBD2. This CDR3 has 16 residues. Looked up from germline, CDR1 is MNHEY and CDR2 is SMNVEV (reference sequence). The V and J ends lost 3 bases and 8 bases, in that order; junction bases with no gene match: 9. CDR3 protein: CASSFVSGRGRDEQFF. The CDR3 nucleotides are TGTGCCAGCAGTTTTGTTAGCGGGAGGGGCAGGGATGAGCAGTTCTTC.